The 23 T cell receptor beta chains below were found in one sample sequenced in a study of blood T cell repertoires in COVID-19. Some clones are missing from TCRdb's copy, which holds only in-frame ones; the method was immunoSEQ multiplex PCR. The table has around 200,000 clones, roughly 84% seen once; the top ten hold about 7%. The specimen sequenced was peripheral blood. These receptors all stem from a woman aged 35 to 49 with COVID-19, enrolled during active disease.

CDR3 residues: CATSEGDGTGGEKLFF. Here the CDR3 DNA reads TGTGCCACCAGTGAGGGCGACGGGACAGGGGGTGAAAAACTGTTTTTT. The J gene is TRBJ1-4, the V gene TRBV24-1; the match to TRBD1 covers 11 bases. The CDR3 is 16 residues long. Germline trimming cut 4 bases from V and 7 bases from J; bases unmatched to any gene: 7. Germline CDR1 reads KGHDR; CDR2 reads SFDVKD.

The V and J genes are TRBV9 and TRBJ2-1; 7 bases agree with TRBD2. The CDR3 consists of 14 residues. Losses at the gene ends were 0 bases for V and 9 bases for J; bases not matched to a gene: 6. Germline V gene lookup returns CDR1 SGDLS and CDR2 YYNGEE. The CDR3 nucleotides are TGTGCCAGCAGCGTAGCAGCGGGATCCAGTGAGCAGTTCTTC. Translating gives CASSVAAGSSEQFF.

The genes are TRBV9 and TRBJ1-4, with D uncertain. The germline CDR1 and CDR2 sequences are SGDLS and YYNGEE. Between the trimmed V and J ends, which lost 6 bases and 7 bases, there was a span of 7 bases. This CDR3 spans 11 amino acids. CDR3 in DNA: TGTGCCAGCACCGGTACTGAAAAACTGTTTTTT. Residues: CASTGTEKLFF. The complete variable domain, with remaining parts taken from reference TRBV9 and TRBJ1-4, reads DSGVTQTPKHLITATGQRVTLRCSPRSGDLSVYWYQQSLDQGLQFLIQYYNGEERAKGNILERFSAQQFPDLHSELNLSSLELGDSALYFCASTGTEKLFFGSGTQLSVL.

CDR3 coding DNA: TGCGCCAGCAGCTTAACAGCGGCACAAGAGACCCAGTACTTC. Its translation: CASSLTAAQETQYF. The chain employs TRBV5-1 and TRBJ2-5; D might be TRBD2 (5 bases). V gave up 2 bases and J gave up 2 bases, with 10 bases separating them. The germline V gene encodes CDR1 SGHRS and CDR2 YFSETQ. The length of the CDR3 is 14 residues.

The gene calls are TRBV28 and TRBJ1-4, with a possible D match to TRBD1 (5 bases). CDR3 length: 16 amino acids. V shed 6 bases and J shed 2 bases, with 16 bases lying between them. Germline lookup yields CDR1 MDHEN and CDR2 SYDVKM. CDR3 DNA sequence: TGTGCCAGCAGGGCGGGACTCCAGGTCACTAATGAAAAACTGTTTTTT. It encodes CASRAGLQVTNEKLFF.

The chain has TRBV7-9 and TRBJ2-1; 11 nucleotides match TRBD1. CDR1 SEHNR and CDR2 FQNEAQ come from the germline V gene (reference sequence). Trimming cost V 6 bases and J 4 bases; bases outside gene matches: 11. This CDR3 comprises 17 residues. In nucleotides, the CDR3 is TGTGCCAGCAGGGCCAACGGGGACAGGGGGACTTACAATGAGCAGTTCTTC. It codes for CASRANGDRGTYNEQFF.

This chain links TRBV9 with TRBJ2-7; 10 bases align to TRBD1. J lost 2 bases, V lost 4 bases, and 3 bases had no gene match. CDR3 size: 14 residues. From germline, CDR1 is SGDLS and CDR2 YYNGEE. For the CDR3, the DNA is TGTGCCAGCAGCCTTGGACAGGGGGCCTACGAGCAGTACTTC. Translation: CASSLGQGAYEQYF.

The J gene is TRBJ2-3, the V gene TRBV27; no clear D. Trimming cost V 5 bases and J 1 base, with 16 bases left between them. The CDR3 covers 16 residues. Per the germline V gene, CDR1 is MNHEY and CDR2 is SMNVEV (reference sequence). CDR3 coding DNA: TGTGCCAGCAGTCCCCATGGGCGTCCAGGCACAGATACGCAGTATTTT. Residues: CASSPHGRPGTDTQYF.

This chain joins TRBV6-5 and TRBJ1-1, with D unclear. The germline V and J ends were trimmed by 4 bases and 2 bases, with 17 bases remaining between them. Germline CDR1 reads MNHEY; CDR2 reads SVGAGI. The CDR3 spans 16 residues. CDR3 nucleotides: TGTGCCAGCAGTTCCGACGGGGAGGGAGTCAACACTGAAGCTTTCTTT. Amino acid sequence: CASSSDGEGVNTEAFF.

This chain links TRBV18 with TRBJ2-1, with 13 bases matching TRBD2. This CDR3 region has 17 residues. Trimming cost V 3 bases and J 2 bases; bases outside gene matches: 4. CDR1 is KGHSH and CDR2 is LQKENI in the germline V gene. The CDR3 coding sequence is TGTGCCAGCTCACCTTACGGGACTAGCGGGACCTACAATGAGCAGTTCTTC. It yields the protein CASSPYGTSGTYNEQFF.

Details on this clone: The same CDR3 can be traced to other DNA sequences in this sample. The CDR3 nucleotides are TGTGCCAGCAGCGTAGCTACCGGCGGGTACGAGCAGTACTTC. Translated, it gives CASSVATGGYEQYF. The V call is TRBV9, the J call TRBJ2-7, with D possibly being TRBD2 (5 bases). The germline V gene encodes CDR1 SGDLS and CDR2 YYNGEE. The CDR3 totals 14 residues. The germline V and J ends were trimmed by 0 bases and 4 bases, with 11 bases remaining between them.

The chain recombines TRBV6-5 with TRBJ2-1; no definite D call. The CDR3 spans 12 residues. Deletions cut 4 bases from V and 10 bases from J, with 11 bases between. Germline CDR1 MNHEY, CDR2 SVGAGI. The CDR3 region is CASSLVGREQFF. CDR3 nucleotides: TGTGCCAGCAGTTTGGTAGGCAGGGAGCAGTTCTTC.

The rearrangement uses TRBV28 and TRBJ1-1; 8 bases fit TRBD1. Losses at the gene ends were 7 bases for V and 5 bases for J; bases not matched to a gene: 21. CDR3 length: 18 residues. CDR1 is MDHEN and CDR2 is SYDVKM in the germline V gene. The CDR3, as DNA: TGTGCCAGCACTCCCAGGGGGCAGGGGAGAGGGTTGAGGACTGAAGCTTTCTTT. Protein: CASTPRGQGRGLRTEAFF.

The V call is TRBV20-1, the J call TRBJ1-2; 7 nucleotides agree with TRBD1. V trimming: 3 bases; J trimming: 2 bases; junction bases outside the gene matches: 6. Germline V lookup: CDR1 DFQATT, CDR2 SNEGSKA (reference sequence). CDR3 length equals 14 residues. CDR3 sequence reads: CSASSDRLNYGYTF. As DNA, the CDR3 is TGCAGTGCTAGTTCGGACAGGCTGAACTATGGCTACACCTTC.

This sequence joins TRBV5-1 and TRBJ2-4; 9 nucleotides match TRBD2. The V segment lost 5 bases and the J segment 6 bases; nucleotides outside the gene matches: 6. The germline CDR1 and CDR2 sequences are SGHRS and YFSETQ. The CDR3 covers 14 residues. CDR3 region: CASRPTSGPNIQYF. The CDR3 region has the DNA TGCGCCAGCAGACCGACTAGCGGCCCAAACATTCAGTACTTC.

This chain links TRBV18 with TRBJ1-2; 9 bases fit TRBD1. Germline CDR1 reads KGHSH; CDR2 reads LQKENI. With 3 bases clipped from V and 8 bases from J, the junction kept 16 bases outside the gene matches. The CDR3 spans 17 residues. The chain's CDR3 is CASSPNVPGQGLEGYTF. In DNA form, the CDR3 reads TGTGCCAGCTCACCTAACGTCCCGGGACAGGGCTTAGAAGGCTACACCTTC.

The count of this clone is one. The identical CDR3 is also encoded by other nucleotide sequences in the sample. This chain links TRBV5-1 with TRBJ2-1; 11 bases map to TRBD2. CDR1 is SGHRS, CDR2 YFSETQ, per germline. The junction had 1 base not matched to a gene; V was cut back by 1 base and J by 1 base. The CDR3 totals 16 residues. As DNA, the CDR3 is TGCGCCAGCAGCTTGACTAGCGGGAGTTCCTACAATGAGCAGTTCTTC. This codes for CASSLTSGSSYNEQFF.

V gene TRBV4-2 combines with J gene TRBJ1-4; no clear D gene. Germline CDR1 and CDR2: LGHNA and YNFKEQ. The CDR3 covers 15 residues. V was clipped by 6 bases and J by 5 bases, with 16 bases between them. CDR3 residues: CASRTSESKNEKLFF. In nucleotides, the CDR3 is TGTGCCAGCAGAACCTCGGAGTCCAAAAATGAAAAACTGTTTTTT.

This chain connects TRBV19 to TRBJ2-5; 7 positions match TRBD2. Losses at the gene ends were 1 base for V and 4 bases for J; bases not matched to a gene: 6. The CDR3 is made up of 15 amino acids. CDR1 LNHDA and CDR2 SQIVND come from the germline V gene (reference sequence). The CDR3 DNA reads TGTGCCAGTAGTATAGGGACTAGGGGATCAGAGACCCAGTACTTC. It yields the protein CASSIGTRGSETQYF.

The chain is built from TRBV27 and TRBJ1-5; D gene uncertain. This CDR3 spans 15 amino acids. The V gene lost 2 bases and the J gene lost 4 bases, with 12 bases spanning the gap. CDR1 and CDR2 (germline): MNHEY, SMNVEV (reference sequence). The CDR3 DNA is TGTGCCAGCAGTTTAGTTACCGGAGGAAATCAGCCCCAGCATTTT. Amino acids: CASSLVTGGNQPQHF.

The V gene is TRBV5-1, the J gene TRBJ2-2, with D unclear. Germline V gene lookup returns CDR1 SGHRS and CDR2 YFSETQ. There are 16 residues in the CDR3. Trimming shortened V by 0 bases and J by 0 bases, and 9 bases separated the two germline ends. CDR3 loop: CASSLAAGANTGELFF. The CDR3 DNA sequence: TGCGCCAGCAGCTTGGCTGCAGGCGCGAACACCGGGGAGCTGTTTTTT.

This clone was detected once. V gene TRBV10-3 combines with J gene TRBJ2-7, with 15 bases that match TRBD2. In germline, CDR1 is ENHRY, CDR2 SYGVKD. This CDR3 comprises 19 residues. Trimming at V came to 2 bases and at J to 1 base, leaving 9 bases not matched to a gene. The CDR3: CAISEGQYGTSGRSYEQYF. CDR3 DNA: TGTGCCATCAGTGAGGGTCAGTACGGGACTAGCGGGAGGTCCTACGAGCAGTACTTC.

This clone was counted once. The chain carries TRBV18 and TRBJ2-3; possible D gene TRBD2, 6 bases. Germline-derived CDR1 and CDR2 are KGHSH and LQKENI. Trimming pared 1 base from V and 1 base from J, leaving 18 bases between. The CDR3 runs to 18 residues. In DNA, the CDR3 is TGTGCCAGCTCACCACTCATAGGAGGGAATGCCCGCACAGATACGCAGTATTTT. Encoded protein: CASSPLIGGNARTDTQYF.